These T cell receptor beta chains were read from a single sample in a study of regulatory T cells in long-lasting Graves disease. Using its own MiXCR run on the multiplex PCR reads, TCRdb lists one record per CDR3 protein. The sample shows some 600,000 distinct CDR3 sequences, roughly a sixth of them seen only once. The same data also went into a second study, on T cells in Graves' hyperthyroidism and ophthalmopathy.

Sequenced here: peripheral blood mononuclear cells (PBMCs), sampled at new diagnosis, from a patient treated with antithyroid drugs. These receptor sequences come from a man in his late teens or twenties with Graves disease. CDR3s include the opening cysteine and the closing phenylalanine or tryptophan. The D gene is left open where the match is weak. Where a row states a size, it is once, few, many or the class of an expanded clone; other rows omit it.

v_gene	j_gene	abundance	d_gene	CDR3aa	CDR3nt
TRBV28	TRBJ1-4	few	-	CASLALTTNEKLFF	TGTGCCAGCCTCGCCCTGACAACTAATGAAAAACTGTTTTTT
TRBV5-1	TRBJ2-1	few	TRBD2	CASSPGLADNEQFF	TGCGCCAGTTCCCCGGGACTAGCGGACAATGAGCAGTTCTTC
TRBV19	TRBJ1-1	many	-	CASNDRLNTEAFF	TGTGCCAGTAACGACAGGCTGAACACTGAAGCTTTCTTT
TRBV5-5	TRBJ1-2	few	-	CASSLEGGSYGYTF	TGTGCCAGCAGCTTAGAGGGGGGGAGCTATGGCTACACCTTC
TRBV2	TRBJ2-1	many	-	CASRFTSSEDEQFF	TGTGCCAGCAGGTTTACTAGCTCAGAGGATGAGCAGTTCTTC
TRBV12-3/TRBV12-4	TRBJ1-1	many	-	CASSPGVPTTEAFF	TGTGCCAGCAGTCCGGGGGTGCCGACGACTGAAGCTTTCTTT
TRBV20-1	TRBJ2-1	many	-	CSARETMSRNNEQFF	TGCAGTGCTAGAGAAACAATGAGCCGGAACAATGAGCAGTTCTTC
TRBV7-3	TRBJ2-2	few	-	CASSRRTGTGGELFF	TGTGCCAGCAGCCGAAGGACTGGGACCGGGGGGGAGCTGTTTTTT
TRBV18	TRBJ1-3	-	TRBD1	CASSQTGGKGNTIYF	TGTGCCAGCTCACAGACAGGGGGCAAAGGAAACACCATATATTTT
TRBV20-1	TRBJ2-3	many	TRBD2	CSARELAGVTDTQYF	TGCAGTGCTAGAGAACTAGCGGGAGTCACAGATACGCAGTATTTT
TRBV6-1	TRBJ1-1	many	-	CASHPRRGEAFF	TGTGCCAGCCACCCCCGGCGAGGGGAAGCTTTCTTT
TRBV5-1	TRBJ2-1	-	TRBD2	CASSLPAGGPNNEQFF	TGTGCCAGCAGCTTACCCGCGGGAGGGCCGAACAATGAGCAGTTCTTC
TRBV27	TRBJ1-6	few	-	CASSPGTGGFNSPLHF	TGTGCCAGCAGTCCAGGGACCGGTGGTTTCAATTCACCCCTCCACTTT
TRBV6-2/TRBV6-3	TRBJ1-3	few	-	CASMMRASGNTIYF	TGTGCCAGCATGATGCGGGCCTCTGGAAACACCATATATTTT
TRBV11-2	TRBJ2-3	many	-	CASSLVPDTQYF	TGTGCCAGCAGCTTAGTTCCAGATACGCAGTATTTT
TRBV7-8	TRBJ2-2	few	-	CASSLPESTGTNTGELFF	TGTGCCAGCAGCTTACCGGAAAGTACAGGGACGAACACCGGGGAGCTGTTTTTT
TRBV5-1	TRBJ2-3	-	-	CASSLPRGGPLDTQYF	TGCGCCAGCAGCTTGCCTCGTGGAGGGCCGTTGGATACGCAGTATTTT
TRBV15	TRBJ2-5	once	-	CATSTPRGREDQETQYF	TGTGCCACCAGCACCCCAAGGGGCAGGGAAGATCAAGAGACCCAGTACTTC
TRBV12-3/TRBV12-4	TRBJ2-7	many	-	CASSFGRPYEQYF	TGTGCCAGCAGTTTCGGCAGACCCTACGAGCAGTACTTC
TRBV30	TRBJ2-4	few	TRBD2	CAWMGTSGTPFQYF	TGTGCCTGGATGGGGACTAGCGGGACCCCATTTCAGTACTTC
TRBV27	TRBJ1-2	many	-	CASAREGSSYGYTF	TGTGCCAGCGCACGGGAGGGGAGTAGCTATGGCTACACCTTC
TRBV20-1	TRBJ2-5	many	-	CSARGSARAESSF	TGCAGTGCTAGAGGTTCCGCCCGTGCGGAGAGTTCCTTC
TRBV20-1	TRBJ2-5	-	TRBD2	CSTRKGTTRARVFGETQYF	TGCAGTACTAGGAAAGGGACTACTCGGGCCAGGGTCTTCGGGGAGACCCAGTACTTC
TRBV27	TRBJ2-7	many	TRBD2	CASSRAGGTYEQYF	TGTGCCAGCAGTAGAGCGGGAGGTACCTACGAGCAGTACTTC
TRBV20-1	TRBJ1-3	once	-	CSAKSRGGGNTIYF	TGCAGTGCCAAGAGCCGGGGAGGTGGAAACACCATATATTTT
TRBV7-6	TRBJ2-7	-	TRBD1	CASSLGTGTHEQYF	TGTGCCAGCAGCTTGGGGACAGGGACCCACGAGCAGTACTTC
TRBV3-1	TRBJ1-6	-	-	CASSRLGTRSSYNSPLHF	TGTGCCAGCAGCCGGCTGGGAACACGGAGCTCCTATAATTCACCCCTCCACTTT
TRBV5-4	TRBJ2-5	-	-	CASSLIGHVPQETQYF	TGTGCCAGCAGCTTGATTGGACACGTACCCCAAGAGACCCAGTACTTC
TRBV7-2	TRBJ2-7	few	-	CASSLLSEEYEQYF	TGTGCCAGCAGCTTATTGTCCGAGGAATACGAGCAGTACTTC
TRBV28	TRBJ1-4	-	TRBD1	CASSGDRVANEKLFF	TGTGCCAGCAGTGGCGACAGGGTGGCTAATGAAAAACTGTTTTTT
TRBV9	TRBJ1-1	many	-	CASSPGRTNTEAFF	TGTGCCAGCAGCCCGGGACGGACGAACACTGAAGCTTTCTTT
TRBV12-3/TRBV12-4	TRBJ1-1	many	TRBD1	CASSQRQGRLTKKAFF	TGTGCCAGCAGTCAGAGACAGGGGCGCCTGACGAAGAAAGCTTTCTTT
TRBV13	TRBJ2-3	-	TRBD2	CASSERLAGEIDTQYF	TGTGCCAGCAGCGAACGACTAGCGGGAGAAATAGATACGCAGTATTTT
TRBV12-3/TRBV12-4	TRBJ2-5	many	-	CASSLLGTQYF	TGTGCCAGCAGTTTATTAGGGACCCAGTACTTC
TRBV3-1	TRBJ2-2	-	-	CASSEFGRNTGELFF	TGTGCCAGCAGCGAATTCGGGAGGAACACCGGGGAGCTGTTTTTT
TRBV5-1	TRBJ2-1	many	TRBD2	CASSWGRGDNEQFF	TGCGCCAGCAGCTGGGGACGGGGGGACAATGAGCAGTTCTTC
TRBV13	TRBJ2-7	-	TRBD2	CASSPGLATHEQYF	TGTGCCAGCAGCCCAGGACTAGCGACCCACGAGCAGTACTTC
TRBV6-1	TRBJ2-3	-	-	CASDSDTQYF	TGTGCCAGCGACTCGGATACGCAGTATTTT
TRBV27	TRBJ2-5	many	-	CASSLSNAAKETQYF	TGTGCCAGCAGTTTATCTAATGCGGCTAAAGAGACCCAGTACTTC
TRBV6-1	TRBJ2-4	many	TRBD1	CASRGQGANIQYF	TGTGCCAGCAGAGGACAGGGGGCGAACATTCAGTACTTC
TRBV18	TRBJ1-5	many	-	CASSPGGSRNQPQHF	TGTGCCAGCTCACCGGGGGGGAGCCGCAATCAGCCCCAGCATTTT
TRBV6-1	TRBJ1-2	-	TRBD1	CASLRTGGFGYTF	TGTGCCAGCCTTCGGACAGGGGGCTTTGGCTACACCTTC
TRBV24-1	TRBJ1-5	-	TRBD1	CATSPGQAANQPQHF	TGTGCCACCAGCCCAGGACAGGCGGCCAATCAGCCCCAGCATTTT
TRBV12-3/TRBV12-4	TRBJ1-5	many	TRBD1	CASSLGWTGPQPQHF	TGTGCCAGCAGTCTGGGGTGGACAGGCCCTCAGCCCCAGCATTTT
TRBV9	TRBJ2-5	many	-	CASSVGPQGGETQYF	TGTGCCAGCAGCGTAGGGCCACAGGGAGGGGAGACCCAGTACTTC
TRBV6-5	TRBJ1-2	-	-	CASSYSVNYGYTF	TGTGCCAGCAGTTACTCAGTGAACTATGGCTACACCTTC
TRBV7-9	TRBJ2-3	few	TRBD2	CASRLAVGTGTSGRIDTQYF	TGTGCCAGCAGACTGGCTGTCGGGACAGGGACTAGCGGGAGAATTGATACGCAGTATTTT
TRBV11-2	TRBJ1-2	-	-	CASDVRSMGVRGCTF	TGTGCCAGCGACGTCCGGAGTATGGGGGTTCGGGGCTGCACCTTC
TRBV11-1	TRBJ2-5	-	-	CASSLTPSGERETQYF	TGTGCCAGCAGCCTAACTCCCTCAGGGGAAAGGGAGACCCAGTACTTC
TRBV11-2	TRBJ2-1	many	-	CASSLLGWRNEQFF	TGTGCCAGCAGCTTATTAGGGTGGCGGAATGAGCAGTTCTTC
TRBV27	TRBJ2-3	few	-	CASSLVPRSDTQYF	TGTGCCAGCAGTTTGGTTCCGCGGTCGGATACGCAGTATTTT
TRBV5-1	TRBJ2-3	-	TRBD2	CASSLTTSGSDATQYF	TGCGCCAGCAGCTTGACCACTAGCGGGAGTGACGCTACGCAGTATTTT
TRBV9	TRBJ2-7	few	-	CASSPGTPSEQYF	TGTGCCAGCAGCCCCGGGACTCCTTCCGAGCAGTACTTC